The 3 T cell receptor beta chains below all came from one sample that was sequenced in a study of cytomegalovirus exposure and HLA in healthy donors. A multiplex PCR was run with 60 Vbeta primers and 13 Jbeta primers. Only in-frame clones appear in the TCRdb table, and some are missing; sequencing was by immunoSEQ multiplex PCR. This sample yields around 100,000 clones, of which around 81% are seen a single time; 4.5% to 5.5% belongs to the top ten. The sample consisted of PBMCs. The receptors originated from a man aged 35-49 years in good health and CMV-seropositive.

Here the CDR3 DNA reads TGTGCCAGCAGCTCACAAAGCTCCTATAATTCACCCCTCCACTTT. As protein: CASSSQSSYNSPLHF. The V call is TRBV7-9, the J call TRBJ1-6; the D is unclear. The CDR3 sequence is 15 residues long. Germline-derived CDR1 and CDR2 are SEHNR and FQNEAQ (reference sequence). V lost 4 bases and J lost 0, with 7 bases in between.

On this clone: One end of the junction does not line up with germline, which may come from a read error. The chain carries TRBV9 and TRBJ1-1; 9 bases are a match to TRBD1. The CDR3 sequence is 15 residues long. The germline gives CDR1 SGDLS, CDR2 YYNGEE. CDR3 DNA: TGTGCCAGCAGCGTAGAGGGACAGGGAGTCACTAAAGCTTTCTTT. It translates to CASSVEGQGVTKAFF.

This clone was seen more than once but under ten times. V usage is TRBV10-3 and J usage is TRBJ2-5; 9 positions agree with TRBD2. In germline, CDR1 is ENHRY, CDR2 SYGVKD. The CDR3 covers 15 residues. V shed 3 bases, J shed 2 bases, and the junction held 4 bases outside the gene matches. The CDR3 loop reads CAISDSGGLQETQYF. CDR3 nucleotide sequence: TGTGCCATCAGTGATAGCGGGGGCCTACAAGAGACCCAGTACTTC.